A single sample gave rise to the 24 T cell receptor beta chains below, sequenced in a study of shared clonotypes between healthy human individuals (dated by TCRdb to 2020 to 2021). The library was generated by the immunoSEQ multiplex PCR assay. The immuneACCESS repertoire file appears here via TCRdb, limited to in-frame rearrangements. These files lack a portion of the clones; in checked studies, under half of the deficit traces to unresolved V genes, and the cause of the others is not known. For this sample there are about 490,000 clones; roughly 80% appear just once. The ten largest clonotypes hold more than 9.5% of the sample. Sequenced sample: PBMCs. The origin of the receptors is a woman between 40 and 50 years old in good health. Some clones in this sample may be carry-over from other donors' samples.

This clone was seen a single time. This likely stems from a read error, as it lies one base from a far larger clone. This chain uses TRBV15 with TRBJ2-6; a possible D gene is TRBD1 (6 bases). This CDR3 spans 17 amino acids. Germline V gene sequence: CDR1 LNHNV, CDR2 YYDKDF (reference sequence). CDR3 sequence (DNA): TGTGCCACCAGCAGAGAAGGGCAGGGGTCTGGGGCCAACTTCCTGACTTTC. Its translation is CATSREGQGSGANFLTF. Drawing the rest from reference TRBV15 and TRBJ2-6, the complete variable domain is DAMVIQNPRYQVTQFGKPVTLSCSQTLNHNVMYWYQQKSSQAPKLLFHYYDKDFNNEADTPDNFQSRRPNTSFCFLDIRSPGLGDTAMYLCATSREGQGSGANFLTFGAGSRLTVL.

This sequence joins TRBV15 and TRBJ2-1, with 10 nucleotides matching TRBD2. The CDR3 extends over 15 amino acids. V dropped 8 bases and J dropped 7; count of bases not matched to a gene: 11. Germline values: CDR1 LNHNV, CDR2 YYDKDF (reference sequence). The CDR3 DNA reads as TGTGCCACCGAATCTAGCGGGGGTCGGAGGAATGAGCAGTTCTTC. It codes for CATESSGGRRNEQFF.

For the CDR3, the DNA is TGTGCCAGCAGCTTAGTTGGCGGGAGGTTCACAGATACGCAGTATTTT. Residues: CASSLVGGRFTDTQYF. This rearrangement joins TRBV11-2 to TRBJ2-3; TRBD2 aligns across 8 bases. This CDR3 is 16 amino acids long. Germline CDR1 reads SGHAT; CDR2 reads FQNNGV. The trim removed 1 base at V and 2 bases at J, leaving 5 bases unmatched.

In the case of this clone: A far larger clone is off by one base, so a read error is likely. The chain has TRBV4-3 and TRBJ2-3; 8 bases are shared with TRBD1. This CDR3 has 15 amino acids. CDR1 is LGHNA, CDR2 YSLEER, per germline. The CDR3 region is CASSQDRTGPDAQYF. The CDR3 DNA reads TGCGCCAGCAGCCAAGATAGGACAGGGCCAGATGCGCAGTATTTT.

Comments on this clone: A far larger clone lies a single base away; this is likely a read error. This specimen includes other DNA sequences encoding the same CDR3. CDR3 sequence reads: CASTPTGANTEAFF. The DNA for the CDR3 is TGCGCCAGCACCCCTACAGGGGCGAACACTGAAGCTTTCTTT. The V gene is TRBV5-1, the J gene TRBJ1-1, with 7 bases matching TRBD1. Germline CDR1 reads SGHRS; CDR2 reads YFSETQ. The ends lost 6 bases at V and 1 base at J; junction bases unmatched: 6. The CDR3 consists of 14 residues.

A note on this clone: A read error is the likely source, as a far larger clone sits one nucleotide away. At the DNA level, this CDR3 is encoded by other sequences in the same sample as well. The chain is built from TRBV4-2 and TRBJ1-2; D perhaps matches TRBD1 (5 bases). This CDR3 has 17 residues. Germline-derived CDR1 and CDR2 are LGHNA and YNFKEQ. V was pared by 1 base and J by 2 bases, with 17 bases between. For the CDR3, the DNA is TGTGCCAGCAGCCAAGGTGGAGGGGAGGGAAAAAACTATGGCTACACCTTC. Its translation: CASSQGGGEGKNYGYTF.

A single count supports this clone. The chain couples TRBV30 to TRBJ2-7; D call uncertain. Germline values: CDR1 GTSNPN, CDR2 SVGIG (reference sequence). CDR3 length: 12 amino acids. Trimming removed 4 bases at V and 5 bases at J, with 12 bases between. The DNA of the CDR3 is TGTGCCTGGACCCCCGCACATGACGAGCAGTACTTC. Encoded protein: CAWTPAHDEQYF.

This chain uses TRBV5-1 with TRBJ2-3; 10 positions match TRBD2. The CDR3 has 16 residues. Germline V gene sequence: CDR1 SGHRS, CDR2 YFSETQ. With 4 bases clipped from V and 0 bases from J, the junction kept 5 bases outside the gene matches. CDR3 residues: CASSAGLATSTDTQYF. The CDR3, as DNA: TGCGCCAGCAGCGCGGGACTAGCGACTAGCACAGATACGCAGTATTTT.

This clone appeared a single time. The V call is TRBV19, the J call TRBJ2-5, with D possibly matching TRBD1 (6 bases). The germline CDR1 and CDR2 sequences are LNHDA and SQIVND (reference sequence). Trimming took 5 bases from V and 5 from J, leaving 15 bases between them. The CDR3 sequence is 14 residues long. The CDR3 sequence is CASSDTGRWETQYF. CDR3 DNA: TGTGCCAGTAGTGATACAGGGCGTTGGGAGACCCAGTACTTC.

This clone was detected only once. J is TRBJ2-2 and V is TRBV28; TRBD2 matches 9 bases. CDR3 length equals 14 residues. Germline lookup yields CDR1 MDHEN and CDR2 SYDVKM. V was pared by 6 bases and J by 9 bases, with 8 bases of the junction left unmatched. The CDR3 region has the DNA TGTGCCAGCAGGCCTAGCGGGACGGTGAGGGAGCTGTTTTTT. Residues: CASRPSGTVRELFF.

This clone appeared once. The germline gene is not matched at one end of the junction; a read error may be the cause. V gene TRBV7-9 combines with J gene TRBJ2-7; 8 nucleotides align to TRBD1. Germline V CDR1 and CDR2: SEHNR, FQNEAQ (reference sequence). The CDR3 extends over 19 amino acids. DNA of the CDR3: TGTGCCAGCAGCTTAGCAGTGAGAACAGGGGGACCGGGGTCCTACGAGCAGTGCTTC. Its protein product is CASSLAVRTGGPGSYEQCF.

The chain combines TRBV9 with TRBJ2-1; 9 positions match TRBD2. Germline CDR1 reads SGDLS; CDR2 reads YYNGEE. V lost 2 bases, J lost 3 bases, and 3 bases stayed unmatched. The CDR3 totals 15 residues. The CDR3 region is CASSVGGRGYNEQFF. In DNA, the CDR3 is TGTGCCAGCAGCGTGGGCGGGAGGGGCTACAATGAGCAGTTCTTC.

This clone is a singleton in its sample. The chain joins TRBV6-5 to TRBJ2-7; the D is unclear. The CDR3 runs 15 residues. The germline V gene encodes CDR1 MNHEY and CDR2 SVGAGI. Deletions cut 5 bases from V and 6 bases from J, with 20 bases between. In DNA form, the CDR3 reads TGTGCCAGCAGTCTTCTCCCCGACCGGCCGGGCGAGCAGTACTTC. Encoded protein: CASSLLPDRPGEQYF.

This clone was recorded only once. A far larger clone is a single base away, which makes a read error likely. Other DNA sequences in the same sample also yield this CDR3. This chain connects TRBV7-9 to TRBJ2-3, with D perhaps TRBD2 (5 bases). The CDR3 is made up of 10 amino acids. In germline, CDR1 is SEHNR, CDR2 FQNEAQ (reference sequence). CDR3 bases: TGTGCCAGCATGGGAGATACGCAGTACTTT. It is translated as CASMGDTQYF.

This chain connects TRBV28 to TRBJ1-2, with a possible D match to TRBD1 (5 bases). CDR1 and CDR2 from the germline V gene are MDHEN and SYDVKM. The V gene lost 3 bases and the J gene lost 3 bases, with 23 bases spanning the gap. The CDR3 extends over 18 amino acids. CDR3 in amino acids: CASSFFRVEAGRDYGYTF. DNA for the CDR3: TGTGCCAGCAGTTTCTTCCGGGTTGAGGCAGGGAGGGACTATGGCTACACCTTC.

The chain has TRBV19 and TRBJ2-2; 7 nucleotides align to TRBD2. After removal of 6 bases from V and 0 bases from J, the junction contained 13 bases not matched to a gene. Per the germline V gene, CDR1 is LNHDA and CDR2 is SQIVND (reference sequence). This CDR3 spans 18 amino acids. The CDR3 bases are TGTGCCAGTAGCGGGGGACTACCAATTAGGGCGAACACCGGGGAGCTGTTTTTT. Its translation is CASSGGLPIRANTGELFF.

This chain joins TRBV19 and TRBJ2-7; TRBD1 or TRBD2 may be the D gene (5 bases each). Germline values: CDR1 LNHDA, CDR2 SQIVND (reference sequence). V lost 1 base to trimming and J lost 2 bases, with 12 bases between them. This CDR3 spans 15 amino acids. The CDR3 is CASSIVGTSPYEQYF. Written as DNA, the CDR3 is TGTGCCAGTAGTATAGTAGGGACCTCCCCCTACGAGCAGTACTTC.

The V gene is TRBV4-1, the J gene TRBJ2-1; D is uncertain. The V gene lost 4 bases and the J gene lost 3 bases, with 13 bases spanning the gap. This CDR3 region has 15 residues. Per the germline V gene, CDR1 is MGHRA and CDR2 is YSYEKL. The CDR3 DNA follows: TGCGCCAGCAGCCCAGGTAGGGCCGACTACAATGAGCAGTTCTTC. Its translation: CASSPGRADYNEQFF.

This rearrangement joins TRBV4-3 to TRBJ1-2; possibly TRBD1 for D (6 bases). The CDR3 length is 15 residues. Per the germline V gene, CDR1 is LGHNA and CDR2 is YSLEER. V lost 5 bases, J lost 0 bases, and 13 bases lay in between. The chain's CDR3 is CASSLGARANYGYTF. DNA for the CDR3: TGCGCCAGCAGCTTGGGGGCCCGGGCTAACTATGGCTACACCTTC.

The chain employs TRBV6-6 and TRBJ2-7, with TRBD2 matching over 14 bases. The V gene end was trimmed by 2 bases and the J gene end by 7 bases; junction bases not matched to a gene: 1. Germline CDR1 reads MNHNY; CDR2 reads SVGAGI (reference sequence). The CDR3 has 14 residues. CDR3 region: CASSYGLAGGEQYF. CDR3 DNA: TGTGCCAGCAGTTACGGACTAGCGGGAGGAGAGCAGTACTTC.

CDR3 region: CASSALGGGNQPQHF. For the CDR3, the DNA is TGTGCCAGCAGCGCCCTAGGAGGAGGCAATCAGCCCCAGCATTTT. The chain uses TRBV5-6 and TRBJ1-5; no definite D call. The CDR3 sequence is 15 residues long. Trimming stripped 4 bases from V and 2 bases from J, with 13 bases between. Germline V gives CDR1 SGHDT, CDR2 YYEEEE.

The chain joins TRBV28 to TRBJ2-3; no clear D gene. Germline-derived CDR1 and CDR2 are MDHEN and SYDVKM. CDR3 size: 12 residues. Trimming removed 3 bases from V and 6 bases from J, with 7 bases in between. In nucleotides, the CDR3 is TGTGCCAGCAGTTTTTTCCGTGATACGCAGTATTTT. The encoded protein is CASSFFRDTQYF. The complete variable domain, with remaining parts taken from reference TRBV28 and TRBJ2-3, reads DVKVTQSSRYLVKRTGEKVFLECVQDMDHENMFWYRQDPGLGLRLIYFSYDVKMKEKGDIPEGYSVSREKKERFSLILESASTNQTSMYLCASSFFRDTQYFGPGTRLTVL.

The DNA for the CDR3 is TGCGCCAGCAGCTTGGCCCAGACTAGCGGACAAGAGACCCAGTACTTC. It encodes CASSLAQTSGQETQYF. The chain uses TRBV5-1 and TRBJ2-5; 9 positions agree with TRBD2. The germline V gene encodes CDR1 SGHRS and CDR2 YFSETQ. Losses at the gene ends were 0 bases for V and 2 bases for J; bases not matched to a gene: 5. This CDR3 is 16 amino acids long.

Regarding this clone: A far larger clone is off by one base, so a read error is likely. The chain combines TRBV29-1 with TRBJ2-3, with 8 bases identical to TRBD1. Germline V CDR1 and CDR2: SQVTM, ANQGSEA. CDR3 size: 16 residues. The CDR3 coding sequence is TGCATCGTTCCCGCCCCAGGGGGCCTGTTTTCAGATACGCAGTATTTT. Its translation is CIVPAPGGLFSDTQYF.